This T cell receptor (beta chain) is from a study of shared clonotypes between healthy human individuals (dated by TCRdb to 2018 to 2021). Turning to the overall study: A couple of women and three men aged 18 to 49 years were included in the cohort. Per donor, three plates each were used for CD4 naive and CD4 memory, two for CD8 naive, and one for CD8 memory. To increase sequencing depth and limit assay-specific biases, TCR repertoire library preparation and sequencing were carried out by different laboratories using diverse techniques. Each donor's leukapheresis produced roughly between roughly 0.9 and 9 billion PBMCs. To estimate repertoire size and how much clonotype sharing occurs between individuals, the study deeply sequenced the blood TCR repertoires of five healthy adults.

Healthy HIV-negative adults with no recently reported acute infections or vaccinations were included as donors. Every donor was a Caucasian adult living in Nashville, Tennessee, USA. CD8 memory samples consisted of magnetically selected CD45RO+ cells combined with CCR7-negative CD45RA+ effector memory (TemRA) cells. Blood was collected by leukapheresis, and PBMCs were isolated by Ficoll-Histopaque density gradient centrifugation and then cryopreserved in liquid nitrogen vapor phase. Purity and quantity of every magnetically sorted T cell population were checked by analytical flow cytometry. From each sorted fraction, genomic DNA was isolated and quantified by UV absorbance on a Nanodrop 2000c. Spanning cysteine to phenylalanine, the CDR3 consists of 16 amino acids. The kept DNA is CDR3 alone, 48 bases in frame from the first base. CDR1 SGHAT and CDR2 FQNNGV are derived from the germline V gene. Trimmed from V: 5 bases; trimmed from J: 0 bases; junction bases lacking a gene match: 7.

Using the deep immunoSEQ assay, TCR CDR3 regions were amplified from genomic DNA by multiplex PCR. Genomic DNA extracted from each cell subset was distributed evenly over all wells of several immunoSEQ 96-well plates, and each plate served as one replicate. For sorted subsets, each replicate PCR was loaded with roughly 200 ng genomic DNA, equivalent to approximately 33,000 T cell genomes. Purified libraries were quantified with a Qubit 3.0 fluorometer, sized on a Bioanalyzer 2100, and re-quantified with the KAPA Library Quantification kit. A separate single-read 150-cycle Illumina NextSeq 550 flow cell was used to sequence each immunoSEQ 96-well plate. The authors' analysis ran thus. The immunoSEQ output contained only junctional sequences without quality scores, so filtering could not match that applied to full-length reads. To assign V/J genes and CDR3, sequences were annotated using PyIR, a Python wrapper for IgBLAST v1.9, with IMGT germline references. Reads with weak V/J assignments (E-value above 1e-6), missing CDR3, stop codons, out-of-frame junctions, or ambiguous translated residues were removed. V3J clonotypes were defined as sequences sharing an identical inferred V gene, J gene, and CDR3 amino acid sequence. Percentage overlap between repertoires was calculated by dividing the number of shared unique clonotypes by the size of the smaller repertoire. Repertoire richness was assessed with RTK rarefaction, the Chao1 estimator, and Recon v2.1 estimates of unobserved clonotypes. OLGA was used to compute generation probabilities for all TCRbeta clonotypes that the gDNA method yielded from a handful of donors. TCRdb holds this immuneACCESS table with in-frame rearrangements only. Some clones are missing; in checked studies, unresolved V genes explain under half, and the rest has no known cause. That table gives V, J and clone size, and the DNA gave D and trimming. This sample has approximately 640,000 clones in its table, and less than 95% of those were observed once. The ten most abundant clones make up 34% of the sample.

Details on this clone: No cognate antigen has been identified for it. Per-base quality was not reported, and no clone a single base away is much larger than it.

What the research found in general, with its limitations: Incomplete sequencing was indicated by rarefaction of sorted-subset datasets, despite the large sequencing depth. Sharing across a few donors was observed for about 5% of naive CD4, around 3.5% of naive CD8, 2% to 2.5% of memory CD4, and around 0.4% of memory CD8 clonotypes. Larger estimated clonotype richness was generally found for naive subsets than for memory subsets. The genetic and exposure-history diversity represented was limited by the small number of donors. Pairwise subsampling indicated that sequencing depth was expected to affect the degree of clonotype sharing among donors. Higher generation probabilities were observed for clonotypes shared by all four sorted-subset donors than for non-shared clonotypes. Sampling was limited to blood, and TCR repertoires in tissue likely differ from TCR repertoires in blood.

The chain couples TRBV11-2 to TRBJ2-1; 7 bases in the middle match TRBD1. This clonotype was sampled from a man aged 18 to 29 in good health. Some clones in this sample may be carry-over from other donors' samples. The sequenced sample consisted of memory CD8+ T cells from PBMCs. The cell subset or site label corresponds to: CD45RO+ cells pooled with CCR7-negative TemRA cells. The CDR3 region: CASSRGGVRSYNEQFF. The DNA reads as follows: TGTGCCAGCAGCCGAGGGGGCGTCCGCTCCTACAATGAGCAGTTCTTC.